This record concerns one T cell receptor beta chain sequence. The sample originates from a study of blood T cell repertoires in COVID-19. Whole-study context: Sources were T cells, B-cell-depleted T cells, or PBMCs; the material itself was cDNA or gDNA.

As originally analysed: Nucleated cell number was recorded as an estimate derived from reference gene primer amplification. Measured with immunoSEQ multiplex PCR; TCRdb has only the in-frame clones, and not every one. V and J calls plus clone size are reproduced from that table; the DNA served to infer D and trimming. The sample shows 110,000 or so clones, 84% of them seen only once. V lost 2 bases to trimming and J lost 7 bases, with 6 bases between them. From germline, CDR1 is GTSNPN and CDR2 SVGIG (reference sequence). This CDR3 comprises 12 residues. The gene calls are TRBV30 and TRBJ1-6, with D unresolved. This clonotype was sampled from a middle-aged woman with acute or convalescent COVID-19. Sequences were obtained from peripheral blood. The CDR3 protein is CAWSTGNSPLHF. CDR3 bases: TGTGCCTGGAGTACGGGGAATTCACCCCTCCACTTT.